The clone carrying this T cell receptor (beta chain) was counted once. Antigen specificity is unknown. This record belongs to a study of brain T cells in children with intractable seizures. Regarding the study as a whole: Absence of clones before surgery may stem from lower sequencing depth.

Generated by immunoSEQ multiplex PCR, the TCRdb table keeps only in-frame clones and is missing some. Found here are 75,000 to 80,000 clones, approximately 94% of them singletons; the top ten hold about 1.4%. Germline-derived CDR1 and CDR2 are SEHNR and FQNEAQ (reference sequence). The V and J ends lost 2 bases and 8 bases respectively, with 22 bases between them. The CDR3 covers 17 residues. This clonotype was sampled from a boy younger than two with tuberous sclerosis and intractable seizures. The chain uses TRBV7-9 and TRBJ2-4; D may be TRBD1 or TRBD2 (5 bases each). Sequencing used peripheral blood, obtained at surgery. CDR3 protein: CASSLRKYGTLDDIQYF. In nucleotides, the CDR3 is TGTGCCAGCAGCTTAAGAAAATATGGGACCTTGGACGACATTCAGTACTTC.